What follows are 11 T cell receptor beta chains derived from one specimen sequenced in a study of blood T cells in healthy people across ages (dated by TCRdb to the mid-2010s). Library generation was performed with 5' RACE. TCRdb records Illumina HiSeq 2500 as the sequencer. The second PCR ran for about 6 to 12 cycles and used a J-beta primer mix along with a sample-barcoded 5' primer. TCRdb trimmed public reads at Q25 via fastp, called clones via MiXCR and kept in-frame beta chains. Each entry is one CDR3 protein sequence, shown with its most common DNA and genes. Present in this sample are under 2,000,000 distinct CDR3 sequences, 40% to 55% of which were seen just once. The leading ten clones occupy around 2.1% of the sample. Sequencing was done on a sample of blood. The receptors originated from a middle-aged woman in good health.

Comment on this clonotype: One end of the junction fails to match germline, which may point to a read error. This chain links TRBV24-1 with TRBJ2-1; 10 bases are shared with TRBD2. The CDR3 loop spans 17 amino acids. Germline V CDR1 and CDR2: KGHDR, SFDVKD. As DNA, the CDR3 is TGTGCCACTAGTGACCATAGCGGGGGGAATTTTTACAATGAGCAGTTCTTC. Translating gives CATSDHSGGNFYNEQFF.

This clonotype has just a few counts. The gene calls are TRBV20-1 and TRBJ1-2; 8 bases are a match to TRBD1. Germline loops: CDR1 DFQATT, CDR2 SNEGSKA (reference sequence). V trimming: 1 base; J trimming: 8 bases; junction bases outside the gene matches: 12. This CDR3 spans 15 amino acids. In nucleotides, the CDR3 is TGCAGTGCTAGAGGGACAGGGATTATCCCGCGGGGCTACACCTTC. This encodes CSARGTGIIPRGYTF.

The CDR3 DNA follows: TGTGCCAGCAGTTACGGCTGGTTTGGCACAGATACGCAGTATTTT. Amino acids: CASSYGWFGTDTQYF. The chain recombines TRBV6-5 with TRBJ2-3, with D uncertain. The length of the CDR3 is 15 residues. Germline V CDR1 and CDR2: MNHEY, SVGAGI. Trimming took 2 bases from V and 1 from J, leaving 10 bases between them.

This chain uses TRBV15 with TRBJ1-1; D is unclear. The germline V gene has CDR1 LNHNV and CDR2 YYDKDF (reference sequence). This CDR3 spans 13 amino acids. V shed 5 bases and J shed 4 bases, with 11 bases lying between them. As DNA, the CDR3 is TGTGCCACCAGCGTAAAGTACAGCACTGAAGCTTTCTTT. Translation: CATSVKYSTEAFF. The whole variable domain, remainder taken from reference TRBV15 and TRBJ1-1, is DAMVIQNPRYQVTQFGKPVTLSCSQTLNHNVMYWYQQKSSQAPKLLFHYYDKDFNNEADTPDNFQSRRPNTSFCFLDIRSPGLGDTAMYLCATSVKYSTEAFFGQGTRLTVV.

The CDR3 spells CASSYPQGNRGEQYF. The CDR3, as DNA: TGTGCCAGCAGTTACCCCCAGGGAAATAGGGGCGAGCAGTACTTC. This chain links TRBV6-6 with TRBJ2-7, with D perhaps matching TRBD1 (5 bases). The CDR3 runs 15 residues. CDR1 MNHNY and CDR2 SVGAGI come from the germline V gene (reference sequence). The V end lost 2 bases, the J end lost 6 bases, and 17 bases lay between the germline ends.

This rearrangement joins TRBV9 to TRBJ2-7; 7 positions agree with TRBD2. The CDR3 is 15 amino acids. V shed 0 bases, J shed 7 bases, and the junction held 10 bases outside the gene matches. Per germline, CDR1 SGDLS and CDR2 YYNGEE. This CDR3 is CASSVGGGFYNEQYF. For the CDR3, the DNA is TGTGCCAGCAGCGTAGGGGGGGGGTTCTACAATGAGCAGTACTTC.

This clonotype was seen only a few times. The chain combines TRBV18 with TRBJ2-4, with D hard to call. The J call may be incorrect, as the DNA end agrees better with TRBJ2-7. The CDR3 has 12 amino acids. Germline lookup yields CDR1 KGHSH and CDR2 LQKENI. The CDR3 DNA reads TGTGCCAGCTCACCAGTCGGTAACGAGCAGTACTTC. Its protein product is CASSPVGNEQYF.

The rearrangement joins TRBV29-1 to TRBJ1-1; TRBD1 matches at 8 bases. V lost 8 bases, J lost 1 base, and 9 bases stayed unmatched. Germline CDR1 SQVTM, CDR2 ANQGSEA. CDR3 length equals 14 residues. CDR3 amino acids: CSSRQGSSNTEAFF. The CDR3 coding sequence is TGCAGCTCAAGACAGGGGTCATCGAACACTGAAGCTTTCTTT.

This clonotype was counted a few times. The chain combines TRBV5-1 with TRBJ2-4; 9 nucleotides agree with TRBD2. The length of the CDR3 is 17 residues. The ends lost 4 bases at V and 2 bases at J; junction bases unmatched: 10. Germline V gene data show CDR1 as SGHRS and CDR2 as YFSETQ. The DNA for the CDR3 is TGCGCCAGCAGCCCAGAGGCTAGCGGGGCGACCAAAAACATTCAGTACTTC. The encoded protein is CASSPEASGATKNIQYF.

Of note for this clonotype: A read error may be the cause here, since a much bigger clone is one base away. CDR3 sequence: CATSDLEGSSYNEQFF. The CDR3 DNA reads as TGTGCCACCAGTGATTTGGAGGGGAGCTCCTACAATGAGCAGTTCTTC. This chain links TRBV24-1 with TRBJ2-1; D tentatively fits TRBD1 or TRBD2 (5 bases each). The CDR3 totals 16 residues. The germline CDR1 and CDR2 sequences are KGHDR and SFDVKD. Trimming shortened V by 0 bases and J by 0 bases, and 8 bases separated the two germline ends.

In this sample, this clonotype turned up a few times. The genes are TRBV28 and TRBJ2-7, with 9 nucleotides matching TRBD1. The J call is in doubt because the DNA end fits TRBJ2-5 better. Germline CDR1 and CDR2: MDHEN and SYDVKM. The CDR3 runs to 17 residues. The DNA for the CDR3 is TGTGCCAGCAGTTTCGTTACAGGGGGCGCATCTGGGGAGACCCAGTACTTC. Protein: CASSFVTGGASGETQYF.